This T cell receptor beta chain originates from a study of CD8+CD57+ T cells in acquired aplastic anemia. The overall study: Recorded DNA amounts for sorted CD4+ and CD8+ cells had an average of approximately 3.2 ug.

The V end lost 3 bases, the J end lost 3 bases, and 3 bases lay between the germline ends. The CDR3 spans 12 residues. Germline V gene sequence: CDR1 LGHDT, CDR2 YNNKEL (reference sequence). Genomic DNA constituted the template upon which TCR beta VDJ and CDR3 profiling was performed. Each CDR3 protein is one row after TCRdb ran MiXCR on the reads. The top ten hold under 40% of the sample, which has 150,000 to 200,000 distinct CDR3 sequences, around half seen once. Study-level results: Patients shared twenty-nine CD8+ CDR3 sequences with controls. Controls and patients did not differ significantly in CD8+ Simpson's diversity.

Patients selected for sequencing had displayed CD8+CD57+ cell expansion by flow cytometry. Many counts were recorded for this clonotype. Its antigen is unknown. Sequenced input: sorted CD4+, CD8+, or CD8+CD57+ T cells (not recorded which) from PBMCs. The clonotype originates from a human donor with aplastic anemia. The V and J genes are TRBV3-1 and TRBJ2-1; D gene unclear. The CDR3 loop is CASSQGYNEQFF. DNA of the CDR3: TGTGCCAGCAGCCAGGGCTACAATGAGCAGTTCTTC.